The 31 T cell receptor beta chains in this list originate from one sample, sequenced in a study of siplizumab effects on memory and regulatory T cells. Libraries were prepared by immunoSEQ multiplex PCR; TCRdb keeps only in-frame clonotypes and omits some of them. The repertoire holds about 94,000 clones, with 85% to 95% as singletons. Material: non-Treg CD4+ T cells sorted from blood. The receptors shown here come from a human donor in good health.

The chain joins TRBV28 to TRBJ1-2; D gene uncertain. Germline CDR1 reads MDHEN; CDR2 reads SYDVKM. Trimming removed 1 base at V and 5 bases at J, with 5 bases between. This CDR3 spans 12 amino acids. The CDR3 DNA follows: TGTGCCAGCAGTTTATCAGATTATGGCTACACCTTC. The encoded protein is CASSLSDYGYTF.

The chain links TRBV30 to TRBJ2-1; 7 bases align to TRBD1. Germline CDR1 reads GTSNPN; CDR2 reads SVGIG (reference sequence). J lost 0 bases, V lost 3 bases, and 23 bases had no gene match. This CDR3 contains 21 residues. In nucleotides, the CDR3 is TGTGCCTGGAGCGCCGAAGGTTACAGGGGTGAAAATTCGGCCTCCTACAATGAGCAGTTCTTC. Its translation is CAWSAEGYRGENSASYNEQFF.

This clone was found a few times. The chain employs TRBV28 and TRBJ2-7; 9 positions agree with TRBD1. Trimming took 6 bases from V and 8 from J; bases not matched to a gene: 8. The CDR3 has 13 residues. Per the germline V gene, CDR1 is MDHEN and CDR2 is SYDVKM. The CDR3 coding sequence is TGTGCCAGCAGCCGAGATGGGACAGGGCAGCAGTACTTC. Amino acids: CASSRDGTGQQYF.

In DNA, the CDR3 is TGTGCCACCAGCAGAGGGGGGGACCCCGTCTATGGCTACACCTTC. Its translation: CATSRGGDPVYGYTF. The V call is TRBV15, the J call TRBJ1-2; perhaps TRBD1 as D (5 bases). Trimming pared 1 base from V and 4 bases from J, leaving 13 bases between. In germline, CDR1 is LNHNV, CDR2 YYDKDF (reference sequence). This CDR3 spans 15 amino acids.

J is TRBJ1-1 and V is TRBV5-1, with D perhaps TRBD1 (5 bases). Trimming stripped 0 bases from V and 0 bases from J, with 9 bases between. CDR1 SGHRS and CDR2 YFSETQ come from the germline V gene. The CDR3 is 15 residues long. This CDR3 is CASSLAEGLNTEAFF. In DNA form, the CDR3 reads TGCGCCAGCAGCTTGGCCGAGGGGCTGAACACTGAAGCTTTCTTT.

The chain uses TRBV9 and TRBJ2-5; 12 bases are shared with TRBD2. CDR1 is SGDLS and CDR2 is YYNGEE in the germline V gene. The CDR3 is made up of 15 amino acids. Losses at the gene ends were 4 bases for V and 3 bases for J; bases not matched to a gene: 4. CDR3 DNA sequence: TGTGCCAGCAGCCGGGGACTAGCGGGTGAAGAGACCCAGTACTTC. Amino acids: CASSRGLAGEETQYF. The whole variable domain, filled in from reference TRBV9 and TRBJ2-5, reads DSGVTQTPKHLITATGQRVTLRCSPRSGDLSVYWYQQSLDQGLQFLIQYYNGEERAKGNILERFSAQQFPDLHSELNLSSLELGDSALYFCASSRGLAGEETQYFGPGTRLLVL.

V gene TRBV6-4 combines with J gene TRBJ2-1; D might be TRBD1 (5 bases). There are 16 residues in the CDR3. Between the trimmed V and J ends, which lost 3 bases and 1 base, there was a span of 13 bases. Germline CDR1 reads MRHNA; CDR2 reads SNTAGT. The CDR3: CASSERYRFSYNEQFF. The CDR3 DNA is TGTGCCAGCAGTGAAAGATACAGGTTTTCCTACAATGAGCAGTTCTTC.

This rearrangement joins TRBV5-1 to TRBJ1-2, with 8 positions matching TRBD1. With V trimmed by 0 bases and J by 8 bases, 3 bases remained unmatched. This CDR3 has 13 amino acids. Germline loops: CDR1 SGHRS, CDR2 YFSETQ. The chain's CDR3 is CASSLVQGEGYTF. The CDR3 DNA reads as TGCGCCAGCAGCTTGGTACAGGGGGAAGGCTACACCTTC. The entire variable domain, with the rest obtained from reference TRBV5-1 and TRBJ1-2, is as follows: KAGVTQTPRYLIKTRGQQVTLSCSPISGHRSVSWYQQTPGQGLQFLFEYFSETQRNKGNFPGRFSGRQFSNSRSEMNVSTLELGDSALYLCASSLVQGEGYTFGSGTRLTVV.

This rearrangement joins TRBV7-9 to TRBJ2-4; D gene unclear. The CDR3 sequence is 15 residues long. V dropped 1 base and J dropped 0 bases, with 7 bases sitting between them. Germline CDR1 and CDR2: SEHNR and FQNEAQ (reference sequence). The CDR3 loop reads CASSLEGLAKNIQYF. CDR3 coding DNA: TGTGCCAGCAGCTTAGAGGGATTAGCCAAAAACATTCAGTACTTC.

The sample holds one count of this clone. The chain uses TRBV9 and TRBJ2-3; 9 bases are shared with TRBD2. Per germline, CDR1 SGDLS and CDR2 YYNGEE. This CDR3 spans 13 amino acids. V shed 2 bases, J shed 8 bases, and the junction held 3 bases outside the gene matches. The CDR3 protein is CASSVGLASTQYF. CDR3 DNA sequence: TGTGCCAGCAGCGTCGGACTAGCGAGTACGCAGTATTTT.

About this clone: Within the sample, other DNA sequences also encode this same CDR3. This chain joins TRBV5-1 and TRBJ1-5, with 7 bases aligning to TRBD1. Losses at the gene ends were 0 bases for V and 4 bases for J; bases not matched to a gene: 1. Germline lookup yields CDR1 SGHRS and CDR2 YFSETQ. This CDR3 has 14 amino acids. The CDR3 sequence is CASSLAGGNQPQHF. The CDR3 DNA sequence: TGCGCCAGCAGCTTGGCAGGGGGTAATCAGCCCCAGCATTTT.

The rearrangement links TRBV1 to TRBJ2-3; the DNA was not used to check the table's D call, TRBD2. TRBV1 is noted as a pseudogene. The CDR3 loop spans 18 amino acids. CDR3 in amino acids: CTSSLSSPGGTQLDTQYF. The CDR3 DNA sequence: TGCACCAGCAGCCTAAGCTCCCCCGGGGGTACGCAATTAGATACGCAGTATTTT.

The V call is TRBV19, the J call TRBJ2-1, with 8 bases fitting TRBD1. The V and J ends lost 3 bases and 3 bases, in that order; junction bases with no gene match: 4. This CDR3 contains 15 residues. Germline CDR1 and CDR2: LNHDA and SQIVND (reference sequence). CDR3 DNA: TGTGCCAGTAGTATGACAGGGGCGAACTACAATGAGCAGTTCTTC. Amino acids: CASSMTGANYNEQFF.

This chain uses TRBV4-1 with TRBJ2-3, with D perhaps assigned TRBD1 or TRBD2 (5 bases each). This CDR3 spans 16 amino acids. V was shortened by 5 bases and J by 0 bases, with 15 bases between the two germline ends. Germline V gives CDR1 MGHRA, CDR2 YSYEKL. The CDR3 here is CASSERGASSTDTQYF. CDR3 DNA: TGCGCCAGCAGCGAAAGAGGGGCTAGCAGCACAGATACGCAGTATTTT.

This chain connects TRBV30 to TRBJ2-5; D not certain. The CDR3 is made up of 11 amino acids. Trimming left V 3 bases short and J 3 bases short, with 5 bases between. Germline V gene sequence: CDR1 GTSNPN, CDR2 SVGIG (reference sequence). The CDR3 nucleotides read TGTGCCTGGAGCCCGAAAGAGACCCAGTACTTC. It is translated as CAWSPKETQYF.

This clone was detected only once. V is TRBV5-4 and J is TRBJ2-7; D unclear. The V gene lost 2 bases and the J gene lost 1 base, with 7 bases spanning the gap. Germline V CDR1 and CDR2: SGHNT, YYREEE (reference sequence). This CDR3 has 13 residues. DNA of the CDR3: TGTGCCAGCAGCTTTGACCGATCCTACGAGCAGTACTTC. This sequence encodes CASSFDRSYEQYF.

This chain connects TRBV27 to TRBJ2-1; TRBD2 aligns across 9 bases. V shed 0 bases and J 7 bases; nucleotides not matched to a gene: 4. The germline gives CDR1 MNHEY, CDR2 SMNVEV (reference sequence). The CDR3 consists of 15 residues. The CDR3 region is CASSLSFSGSNEQFF. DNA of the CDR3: TGTGCCAGCAGTTTATCGTTTAGCGGGAGTAATGAGCAGTTCTTC.

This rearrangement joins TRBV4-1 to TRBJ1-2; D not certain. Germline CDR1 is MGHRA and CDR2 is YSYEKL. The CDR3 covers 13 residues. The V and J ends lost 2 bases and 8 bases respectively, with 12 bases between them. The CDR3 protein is CASSQTSGSGYTF. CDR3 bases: TGCGCCAGCAGCCAAACCTCGGGGTCAGGCTACACCTTC.

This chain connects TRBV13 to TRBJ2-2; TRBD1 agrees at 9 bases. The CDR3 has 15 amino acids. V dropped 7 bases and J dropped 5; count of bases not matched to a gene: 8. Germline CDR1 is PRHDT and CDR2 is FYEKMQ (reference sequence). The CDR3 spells CASTLTGTGTGELFF. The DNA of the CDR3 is TGTGCCAGCACCCTTACCGGGACAGGGACCGGGGAGCTGTTTTTT. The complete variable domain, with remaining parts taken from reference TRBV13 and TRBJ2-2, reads AAGVIQSPRHLIKEKRETATLKCYPIPRHDTVYWYQQGPGQDPQFLISFYEKMQSDKGSIPDRFSAQQFSDYHSELNMSSLELGDSALYFCASTLTGTGTGELFFGEGSRLTVL.

CDR3 residues: CAIRGTTYNEQFF. For the CDR3, the DNA is TGTGCCATCAGGGGGACTACCTACAATGAGCAGTTCTTC. The J gene is TRBJ2-1, the V gene TRBV10-3, with 7 bases aligning to TRBD2. The ends lost 6 bases at V and 2 bases at J; junction bases unmatched: 1. CDR1 and CDR2 from the germline V gene are ENHRY and SYGVKD. This CDR3 region has 13 residues.

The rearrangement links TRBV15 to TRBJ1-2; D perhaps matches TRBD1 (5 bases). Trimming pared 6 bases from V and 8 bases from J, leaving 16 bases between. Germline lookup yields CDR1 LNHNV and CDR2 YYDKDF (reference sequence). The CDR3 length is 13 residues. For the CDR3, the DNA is TGTGCCACCAGTCTAGGGGCAGTCGGGGGCTACACCTTC. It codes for CATSLGAVGGYTF.

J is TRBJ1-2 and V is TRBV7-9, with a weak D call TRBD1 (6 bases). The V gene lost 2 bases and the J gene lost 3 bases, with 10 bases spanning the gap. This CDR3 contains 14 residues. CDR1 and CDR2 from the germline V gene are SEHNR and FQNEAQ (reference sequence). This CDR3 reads CASSLKQGDYGYTF. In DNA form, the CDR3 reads TGTGCCAGCAGCTTAAAACAGGGAGACTATGGCTACACCTTC.

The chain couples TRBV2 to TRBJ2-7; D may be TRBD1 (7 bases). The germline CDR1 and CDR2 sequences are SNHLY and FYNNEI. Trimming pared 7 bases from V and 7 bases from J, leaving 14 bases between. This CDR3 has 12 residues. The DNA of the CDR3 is TGTGCCAGCAAGGCAGGGGGGACGGAGCAGTACTTC. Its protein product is CASKAGGTEQYF.

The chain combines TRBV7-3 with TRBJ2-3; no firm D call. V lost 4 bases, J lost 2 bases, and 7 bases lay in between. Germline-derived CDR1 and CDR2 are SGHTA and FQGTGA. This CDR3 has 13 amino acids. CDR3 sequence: CASSYQDTDTQYF. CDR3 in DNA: TGTGCCAGCAGCTACCAGGACACAGATACGCAGTATTTT.

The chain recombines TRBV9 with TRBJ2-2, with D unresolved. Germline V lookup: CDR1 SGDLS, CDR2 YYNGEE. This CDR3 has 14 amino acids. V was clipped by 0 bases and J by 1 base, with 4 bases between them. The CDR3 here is CASSVARNTGELFF. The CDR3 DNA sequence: TGTGCCAGCAGCGTAGCCCGGAACACCGGGGAGCTGTTTTTT.

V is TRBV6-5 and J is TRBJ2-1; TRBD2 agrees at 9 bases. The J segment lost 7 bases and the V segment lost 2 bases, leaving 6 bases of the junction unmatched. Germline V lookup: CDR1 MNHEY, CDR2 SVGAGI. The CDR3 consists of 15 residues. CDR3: CASSYASGAQNEQFF. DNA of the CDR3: TGTGCCAGCAGTTACGCTAGCGGGGCCCAGAATGAGCAGTTCTTC.

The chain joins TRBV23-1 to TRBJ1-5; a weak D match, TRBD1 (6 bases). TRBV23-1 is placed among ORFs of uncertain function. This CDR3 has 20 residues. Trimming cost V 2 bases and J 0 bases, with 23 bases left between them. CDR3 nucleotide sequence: TGCGCCAGCAGTCAAAACCACAGAGGACGACAGGCGTCTAGCAATCAGCCCCAGCATTTT. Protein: CASSQNHRGRQASSNQPQHF.

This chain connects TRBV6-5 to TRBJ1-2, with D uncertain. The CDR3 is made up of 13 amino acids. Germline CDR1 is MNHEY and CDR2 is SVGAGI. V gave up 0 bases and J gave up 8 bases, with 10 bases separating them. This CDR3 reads CASSYSTGFGYTF. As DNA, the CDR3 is TGTGCCAGCAGTTACTCGACCGGGTTCGGCTACACCTTC.

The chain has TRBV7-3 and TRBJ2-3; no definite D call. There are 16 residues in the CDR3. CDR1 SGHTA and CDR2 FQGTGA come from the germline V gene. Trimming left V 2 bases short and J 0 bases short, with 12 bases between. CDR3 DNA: TGTGCCAGCAGCTTAGGTCCAGCGACTAGCACAGATACGCAGTATTTT. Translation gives CASSLGPATSTDTQYF.

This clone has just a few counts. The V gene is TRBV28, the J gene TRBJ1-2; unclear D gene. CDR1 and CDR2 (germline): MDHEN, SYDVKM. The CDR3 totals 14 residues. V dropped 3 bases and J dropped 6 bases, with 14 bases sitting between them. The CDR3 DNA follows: TGTGCCAGCAGTTTGGGAGTTGCGGGGAATGGCTACACCTTC. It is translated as CASSLGVAGNGYTF.

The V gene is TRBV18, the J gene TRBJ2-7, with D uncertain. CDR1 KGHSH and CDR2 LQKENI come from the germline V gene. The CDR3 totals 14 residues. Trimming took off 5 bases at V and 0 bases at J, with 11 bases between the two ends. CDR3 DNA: TGTGCCAGCTCAAAAGAAATGAGCTCCTACGAGCAGTACTTC. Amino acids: CASSKEMSSYEQYF. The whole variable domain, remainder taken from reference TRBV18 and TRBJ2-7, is NAGVMQNPRHLVRRRGQEARLRCSPMKGHSHVYWYRQLPEEGLKFMVYLQKENIIDESGMPKERFSAEFPKEGPSILRIQQVVRGDSAAYFCASSKEMSSYEQYFGPGTRLTVT.